A single TCR beta chain is shown here with its context. The sample originates from a study of blood T cell repertoires in COVID-19. Trimming stripped 8 bases from V and 0 bases from J, with 8 bases between. CDR3 length: 13 amino acids. Germline V gene sequence: CDR1 MDHEN, CDR2 SYDVKM. Measured with immunoSEQ multiplex PCR; TCRdb has only the in-frame clones, and not every one. The table shows approximately 150,000 clones, with 81% occurring only once. The chain uses TRBV28 and TRBJ1-3; no definite D call. The sample taken for sequencing was peripheral blood. The sequence derives from a human donor in a cohort sampled during active COVID-19. This chain's CDR3 is CASRRSSGNTIYF. The CDR3 DNA reads TGTGCCAGCCGGAGGAGCTCTGGAAACACCATATATTTT.